This T cell receptor beta chain derives from a study of blood T cell repertoires in COVID-19. This table comes from immunoSEQ multiplex PCR, and its TCRdb copy is limited to in-frame clones, with some not included. The repertoire has approximately 100,000 clones, around 90% of them found once; the top ten carry under 20%. The sample was peripheral blood. The receptor was derived from a woman of 80 years or more in a cohort sampled during active COVID-19.

The chain's CDR3 is CASSRGQNEKLFF. CDR3 bases: TGTGCCAGCTCCCGCGGACAGAATGAAAAACTGTTTTTT. The chain links TRBV18 to TRBJ1-4; TRBD1 might be the D (6 bases). Trimming pared 6 bases from V and 5 bases from J, leaving 10 bases between. The CDR3 is made up of 13 amino acids. CDR1 is KGHSH and CDR2 is LQKENI in the germline V gene.